The clone carrying this TCR beta chain was picked up a small number of times. Its specificity is unknown. The authors prepared the TCRbeta library with unique molecular identifiers. TCRdb fed the PCR reads into MiXCR, producing one record per CDR3 protein. The sample holds about 300,000 distinct CDR3 sequences, almost 8% seen once. These data belong to a study of T-cell reconstitution after alpha-beta-depleted transplantation in children. Study outcomes and limitations: A year had passed since transplant, and T-cell counts and diversity by then came mostly from newly produced T cells. There were reportedly several hundred expanded graft clones from which alpha-beta T cells came about two months after transplant. The study traced high day-60 TCRbeta diversity in some patients to surviving recipient T cells and thymic progenitors.

Per germline, CDR1 KGHSH and CDR2 LQKENI. The CDR3 loop spans 12 amino acids. With V trimmed by 10 bases and J by 4 bases, 6 bases remained unmatched. The sequence came from a female patient aged 2 to 10 who had a stem cell transplant for Fanconi anemia, so the T cells may come from the graft donor. The rearrangement joins TRBV18 to TRBJ2-7; 8 bases are shared with TRBD1. The sequenced sample was peripheral blood, obtained 360 days after TCRalphabeta/CD19-depleted stem cell transplant. The CDR3 nucleotides are TGTGCCACGGGACAGGTGAGATACGAGCAGTACTTC. As protein: CATGQVRYEQYF.